The 10 T cell receptor beta chains listed next were all sequenced from one sample in a study of molecular identifiers for immune sequencing clone quantification. TCRdb ran MiXCR on the PCR reads and lists one entry per CDR3 protein. The table records hundreds of thousands of distinct CDR3 sequences, about a fifth of them present only once. Sequencing was performed on naive CD8+ T cells from blood, with Jurkat cell RNA spiked in. Indicated subset: FACS-sorted CD8+CD4-CCR7+CD45RA+ naive T cells. Receptor source: a human donor in good health. Some libraries in this study had Jurkat cell RNA spiked in.

Many counts were recorded for this clonotype. The chain employs TRBV27 and TRBJ2-5; D unresolved. The V and J ends lost 0 bases and 1 base respectively, with 9 bases between them. There are 15 residues in the CDR3. The germline CDR1 and CDR2 sequences are MNHEY and SMNVEV (reference sequence). CDR3 in DNA: TGTGCCAGCAGTTTATCTTCTATCGTCCAAGAGACCCAGTACTTC. This sequence encodes CASSLSSIVQETQYF.

This clonotype was recorded once. A read error may be the cause here, since a much bigger clone is one base away. This chain connects TRBV10-2 to TRBJ2-3, with 7 bases aligning to TRBD1. This CDR3 region has 19 residues. The germline CDR1 and CDR2 sequences are WSHSY and SAAADI. V lost 6 bases and J lost 2; bases outside the gene matches: 20. The CDR3 reads CASRGMWDSPHLYTDTQYF. The CDR3, as DNA: TGCGCCAGCAGGGGAATGTGGGACAGCCCACACCTTTACACAGATACGCAGTATTTT.

This clonotype showed up just a few times. The chain has TRBV19 and TRBJ1-5; D not resolved. Germline V gene data show CDR1 as LNHDA and CDR2 as SQIVND (reference sequence). This CDR3 contains 17 residues. V was shortened by 2 bases and J by 7 bases, with 21 bases between the two germline ends. CDR3: CASSIMEWVSGGQPQHF. The CDR3 DNA sequence: TGTGCCAGTAGTATAATGGAGTGGGTATCGGGAGGCCAGCCCCAGCATTTT.

For this clonotype: A much bigger clone sits one base away, suggesting this may be a read error. The rearrangement joins TRBV20-1 to TRBJ1-1; the D gene is possibly TRBD1 (5 bases). The CDR3 covers 14 residues. The germline gives CDR1 DFQATT, CDR2 SNEGSKA (reference sequence). CDR3 amino acids: CSARDLGTYTEALF. In nucleotides, the CDR3 is TGCAGTGCTAGAGATTTAGGGACGTACACTGAAGCTCTCTTT.

This clonotype was recorded many times. J is TRBJ2-3 and V is TRBV7-9; TRBD2 matches 7 bases. The germline V gene has CDR1 SEHNR and CDR2 FQNEAQ (reference sequence). The CDR3 runs 16 residues. V shed 5 bases and J 2 bases; nucleotides not matched to a gene: 10. The CDR3 DNA reads as TGTGCCAGCAGCGCCCGGCTAGCGGAACTCACAGATACGCAGTATTTT. It codes for CASSARLAELTDTQYF.

This clonotype was observed many times. The chain links TRBV27 to TRBJ2-3; D possibly uses TRBD1 or TRBD2 (6 bases each). Germline CDR1 and CDR2: MNHEY and SMNVEV (reference sequence). V was pared by 1 base and J by 4 bases, with 15 bases between. This CDR3 spans 16 amino acids. In DNA, the CDR3 is TGTGCCAGCAGTTTATTCGGGGGCGCCTTTGCAGATACGCAGTATTTT. It is translated as CASSLFGGAFADTQYF.

This clonotype was recorded a few times. This sequence joins TRBV19 and TRBJ2-7; possibly TRBD2 for D (6 bases). The germline V and J ends were trimmed by 1 base and 3 bases, with 10 bases remaining between them. CDR1 is LNHDA and CDR2 is SQIVND in the germline V gene (reference sequence). The CDR3 spans 14 residues. DNA for the CDR3: TGTGCCAGTAGTATAGCAGCGGGCCTCTACGAGCAGTACTTC. Translation: CASSIAAGLYEQYF.

For this clonotype: A much larger clone lies a single base off, so this may be a read error. This chain uses TRBV19 with TRBJ1-5; no definite D call. Germline V gene sequence: CDR1 LNHDA, CDR2 SQIVND (reference sequence). The CDR3 runs 15 residues. The CDR3 loop is CASSPTHYSNQPRHF. The CDR3 DNA sequence: TGTGCCAGTAGCCCGACGCATTATAGCAATCAGCCCCGGCATTTT.

This clonotype has a count of ten or more. This sequence joins TRBV7-6 and TRBJ2-7; D not resolved. There are 12 residues in the CDR3. The ends were cut back, 6 bases at V and 1 base at J, with 7 bases in the middle. Germline loops: CDR1 SGHVS, CDR2 FNYEAQ. In nucleotides, the CDR3 is TGTGCCAGCAGTTCAATTTCCTACGAGCAGTACTTC. It translates to CASSSISYEQYF.

This clonotype showed up many times. This rearrangement joins TRBV20-1 to TRBJ2-7; D may be TRBD2 (6 bases). V was pared by 4 bases and J by 2 bases, with 15 bases between. The CDR3 has 14 residues. The germline gives CDR1 DFQATT, CDR2 SNEGSKA (reference sequence). CDR3 amino acids: CSAIGRETAYEQYF. The CDR3 DNA follows: TGCAGTGCTATAGGTCGGGAGACAGCCTACGAGCAGTACTTC.